This entry features one T cell receptor beta chain sequence. The method was immunoSEQ multiplex PCR; TCRdb's version includes in-frame clones alone and lacks a portion of them. This sample yields over 100,000 clones, of which 85% to 90% are seen a single time; approximately 1.1% belongs to the top ten. These data belong to a study of blood T cell repertoires in COVID-19. The wider study: In each case, the material was cDNA or gDNA derived from T cells, B-cell-depleted T cells, or PBMCs.

Trimming cost V 6 bases and J 5 bases; bases outside gene matches: 5. The V gene's germline CDR1 is SNHLY and CDR2 FYNNEI. There are 14 residues in the CDR3. Sequenced: peripheral blood. This receptor was obtained from a human donor in a cohort sampled during active COVID-19. The rearrangement joins TRBV2 to TRBJ2-4; 9 bases map to TRBD1. CDR3: CASRERTGENIQYF. The CDR3 nucleotides are TGTGCCAGCAGAGAAAGGACAGGGGAAAACATTCAGTACTTC.